This T cell receptor beta chain was sequenced in a study of technical replicates of blood from several donors. Profiled with immunoSEQ multiplex PCR; TCRdb holds only in-frame clones, not every one. The sample lists more than 65,000 clones, about 94% occurring once. The CDR3 has 18 residues. From germline, CDR1 is SSHAT and CDR2 FNYEAQ (reference sequence). A word on this clone: Its ends do not fully match the called genes, so a read error is possible.

The receptor was isolated from a human donor in good health. The chain combines TRBV7-7 with TRBJ2-5; possibly TRBD1 for D (6 bases). The sample comprised T cells isolated from PBMCs. The CDR3 is CASSPIRGPLVVGETQYF. For the CDR3, the DNA is TGTGCTAGCAGCCCTATCAGGGGACCCCTTGTAGTCGGAGAGACCCAGTACTTC.